The 21 T cell receptor beta chains below come from one sample, sequenced in a study of T cells after yellow fever vaccination. TCRdb called the 5' RACE reads again in MiXCR, with one record for every CDR3 protein. This sample yields about 430,000 distinct CDR3 sequences, of which around 20% are seen a single time; 18% belongs to the top ten. The starting material was PBMCs, obtained before the yellow fever booster vaccination. These TCRs come from a man aged 18-30 years who received the YFV17D yellow fever vaccine.

The rearrangement joins TRBV20-1 to TRBJ2-5; a weak D match, TRBD1 (7 bases). The germline V gene has CDR1 DFQATT and CDR2 SNEGSKA (reference sequence). The ends were cut back, 0 bases at V and 5 bases at J, with 16 bases in the middle. The CDR3 extends over 15 amino acids. The CDR3 sequence: CSAREPRQGGETQYF. The CDR3 DNA is TGCAGTGCTAGAGAACCCCGGCAGGGGGGCGAGACCCAGTACTTC.

This clonotype was found a few times. The rearrangement uses TRBV6-4 and TRBJ2-2, with TRBD2 matching 8 bases. In germline, CDR1 is MRHNA, CDR2 SNTAGT. This CDR3 is 16 amino acids long. J was trimmed by 1 base and V by 0 bases; bases with no gene match: 1. In nucleotides, the CDR3 is TGTGCCAGCAGTGACTCGAGCGGGAGGAACACCGGGGAGCTGTTTTTT. Its protein product is CASSDSSGRNTGELFF.

In its sample, this clonotype was seen a few times. This chain connects TRBV15 to TRBJ2-5, with D tentatively TRBD1 (5 bases). The ends were cut back, 3 bases at V and 2 bases at J, with 10 bases in the middle. Germline V gene sequence: CDR1 LNHNV, CDR2 YYDKDF (reference sequence). The CDR3 spans 14 residues. The CDR3 sequence is CATSRQDIQETQYF. The CDR3 nucleotides read TGTGCCACCAGCAGGCAGGACATTCAAGAGACCCAGTACTTC.

There are many counts of this clonotype. The genes are TRBV20-1 and TRBJ2-2, with 12 bases matching TRBD1. The CDR3 runs 17 residues. Unmatched junction bases numbered 8, after V lost 6 bases and J lost 0 bases. Germline V gene sequence: CDR1 DFQATT, CDR2 SNEGSKA (reference sequence). The CDR3 bases are TGCAGTGCCCCGTCCCGGGACAGGGGGCCGAACACCGGGGAGCTGTTTTTT. Its translation is CSAPSRDRGPNTGELFF.

The V and J genes are TRBV20-1 and TRBJ1-5; 11 bases are a match to TRBD1. V dropped 0 bases and J dropped 2; count of bases not matched to a gene: 6. This CDR3 contains 17 residues. Germline CDR1 is DFQATT and CDR2 is SNEGSKA (reference sequence). CDR3 bases: TGCAGTGCTAGAGACAGGACAGGGGGCAATGGCAATCAGCCCCAGCATTTT. Protein sequence: CSARDRTGGNGNQPQHF.

V usage is TRBV12-3 or TRBV12-4 and J usage is TRBJ2-1; D is ambiguous. CDR3 size: 15 residues. V lost 2 bases, J lost 7 bases, and 15 bases lay in between. The CDR3 reads CASSLMWAGPNEQFF. CDR3 DNA: TGTGCCAGCAGTTTAATGTGGGCCGGGCCAAATGAGCAGTTCTTC.

The chain carries TRBV6-1 and TRBJ2-7; 7 bases map to TRBD1. Germline V gives CDR1 MNHNS, CDR2 SASEGT. Trimming cost V 4 bases and J 3 bases; bases outside gene matches: 3. The CDR3 totals 13 residues. CDR3 in amino acids: CASSADRFYEQYF. In DNA, the CDR3 is TGTGCCAGCAGTGCGGACAGGTTCTACGAGCAGTACTTC.

The chain employs TRBV21-1 and TRBJ1-2. TRBV21-1 is a recognized pseudogene. The CDR3 consists of 14 residues. The CDR3 sequence is CASSKAKTNYGYTF. The DNA for the CDR3 is TGTGCCAGCAGCAAAGCGAAGACGAACTATGGCTACACCTTC.

This clonotype was seen only a few times. The chain couples TRBV6-6 to TRBJ1-2; D not resolved. The V gene lost 3 bases and the J gene lost 6 bases, with 11 bases spanning the gap. Looked up from germline, CDR1 is MNHNY and CDR2 is SVGAGI (reference sequence). The CDR3 runs to 13 residues. The CDR3 DNA reads as TGTGCCAGCAGTTATGAGGCTTCCAATGGCTACACCTTC. Protein sequence: CASSYEASNGYTF.

The CDR3 region is CASSPTGKTDTQYF. The DNA of the CDR3 is TGTGCCAGCTCACCGACAGGGAAGACAGATACGCAGTATTTT. V gene TRBV18 combines with J gene TRBJ2-3, with TRBD1 identical over 7 bases. Looked up from germline, CDR1 is KGHSH and CDR2 is LQKENI. V was pared by 3 bases and J by 3 bases, with 3 bases of the junction left unmatched. The CDR3 runs 14 residues.

This clonotype was observed a handful of times. The chain recombines TRBV7-8 with TRBJ1-2; 10 bases agree with TRBD1. Germline-derived CDR1 and CDR2 are SGHVS and FQNEAQ. Trimming removed 1 base from V and 8 bases from J; junction bases left unmatched: 7. The CDR3 sequence is 15 residues long. CDR3 nucleotide sequence: TGTGCCAGCAGCTTAGGGAGACAGGGGGCGCTGGGCTACACCTTC. Its translation is CASSLGRQGALGYTF.

The chain uses TRBV20-1 and TRBJ2-5; TRBD2 matches 12 bases. V shed 6 bases, J shed 4 bases, and the junction held 9 bases outside the gene matches. Germline CDR1 is DFQATT and CDR2 is SNEGSKA (reference sequence). The CDR3 runs 15 residues. In DNA, the CDR3 is TGCAGTGCCATAGCTAGCGGGGGGGCCTTAGAGACCCAGTACTTC. Translation: CSAIASGGALETQYF.

This chain links TRBV29-1 with TRBJ2-6; D is ambiguous. Germline V lookup: CDR1 SQVTM, CDR2 ANQGSEA. The CDR3 runs 15 residues. The germline V and J ends were trimmed by 3 bases and 0 bases, with 9 bases remaining between them. CDR3: CSVEGGNSGANVLTF. CDR3 DNA: TGCAGCGTTGAGGGTGGCAACTCTGGGGCCAACGTCCTGACTTTC.

In this sample, this clonotype turned up a few times. The V gene is TRBV5-1, the J gene TRBJ2-7; TRBD1 matches 8 bases. The CDR3 extends over 14 amino acids. The trim removed 4 bases at V and 0 bases at J, leaving 3 bases unmatched. The germline gives CDR1 SGHRS, CDR2 YFSETQ. This CDR3 reads CASSPGQASYEQYF. As DNA, the CDR3 is TGCGCCAGCAGCCCGGGACAGGCCTCCTACGAGCAGTACTTC.

This clonotype was counted at least ten times. V gene TRBV3-1 combines with J gene TRBJ1-1, with a tentative D call TRBD1 (5 bases). CDR1 and CDR2 (germline): LGHDT, YNNKEL (reference sequence). The CDR3 covers 12 residues. Between the trimmed V and J ends, which lost 2 bases and 5 bases, there was a span of 6 bases. CDR3 region: CASSQWGTEAFF. CDR3 sequence (DNA): TGTGCCAGCAGCCAATGGGGGACTGAAGCTTTCTTT.

This clonotype was detected a few times. The chain is built from TRBV6-5 and TRBJ2-7; D remains unclear. The CDR3 spans 14 residues. Trimming stripped 0 bases from V and 6 bases from J, with 12 bases between. Germline CDR1 MNHEY, CDR2 SVGAGI. Here the CDR3 reads CASSYSVNSGEQYF. Written as DNA, the CDR3 is TGTGCCAGCAGTTACTCGGTGAACTCGGGCGAGCAGTACTTC.

This clonotype was detected only a few times. The rearrangement uses TRBV7-9 and TRBJ2-5; maybe TRBD1 (6 bases). This CDR3 is built from 17 residues. In germline, CDR1 is SEHNR, CDR2 FQNEAQ (reference sequence). V lost 6 bases and J lost 4, with 24 bases in between. As DNA, the CDR3 is TGTGCCAGCAGTCTCCAGGGGATCGCGGGTAGAGGAGAGACCCAGTACTTC. Translation: CASSLQGIAGRGETQYF.

J is TRBJ2-7 and V is TRBV12-3 or TRBV12-4; 8 bases line up with TRBD1. The CDR3 spans 12 residues. Trimming took 6 bases from V and 2 from J; bases not matched to a gene: 0. The CDR3 region has the DNA TGTGCCAGCAGGACAGGGGCCTACGAGCAGTACTTC. Protein product: CASRTGAYEQYF.

This clonotype has more than one count but fewer than ten. The chain employs TRBV5-1 and TRBJ2-1; TRBD2 matches at 9 bases. The CDR3 runs 15 residues. Germline CDR1 SGHRS, CDR2 YFSETQ. Trimming cost V 0 bases and J 4 bases; bases outside gene matches: 2. The CDR3, as DNA: TGCGCCAGCAGCTTGGATAGCGGGGGTTACAATGAGCAGTTCTTC. Translated, it gives CASSLDSGGYNEQFF.

The chain employs TRBV7-9 and TRBJ1-5; TRBD1 agrees at 7 bases. The CDR3 totals 15 residues. Germline V CDR1 and CDR2: SEHNR, FQNEAQ (reference sequence). The V segment lost 5 bases and the J segment 6 bases; nucleotides outside the gene matches: 10. CDR3 amino acids: CASSPPGGPGQPQHF. Here the CDR3 DNA reads TGTGCCAGCAGCCCACCAGGGGGGCCAGGTCAGCCCCAGCATTTT.

This clonotype came up many times. V gene TRBV7-2 combines with J gene TRBJ2-7; D perhaps matches TRBD1 (6 bases). The CDR3 extends over 16 amino acids. Germline loops: CDR1 SGHTA, CDR2 FQGNSA. V gave up 2 bases and J gave up 0 bases, with 14 bases separating them. This chain's CDR3 is CASSLSWDTSSYEQYF. DNA for the CDR3: TGTGCCAGCAGCTTATCGTGGGACACGAGCTCCTACGAGCAGTACTTC.